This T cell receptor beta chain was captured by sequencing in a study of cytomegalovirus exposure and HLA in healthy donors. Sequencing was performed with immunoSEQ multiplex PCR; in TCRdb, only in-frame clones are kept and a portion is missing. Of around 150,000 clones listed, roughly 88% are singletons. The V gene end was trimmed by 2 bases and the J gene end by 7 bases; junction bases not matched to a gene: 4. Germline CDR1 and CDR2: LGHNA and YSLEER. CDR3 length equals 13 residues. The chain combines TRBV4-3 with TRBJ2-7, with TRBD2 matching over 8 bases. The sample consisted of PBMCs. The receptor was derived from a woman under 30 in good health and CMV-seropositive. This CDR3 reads CASSQQRGWEQYF. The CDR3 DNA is TGCGCCAGCAGCCAACAGCGGGGGTGGGAGCAGTACTTC.